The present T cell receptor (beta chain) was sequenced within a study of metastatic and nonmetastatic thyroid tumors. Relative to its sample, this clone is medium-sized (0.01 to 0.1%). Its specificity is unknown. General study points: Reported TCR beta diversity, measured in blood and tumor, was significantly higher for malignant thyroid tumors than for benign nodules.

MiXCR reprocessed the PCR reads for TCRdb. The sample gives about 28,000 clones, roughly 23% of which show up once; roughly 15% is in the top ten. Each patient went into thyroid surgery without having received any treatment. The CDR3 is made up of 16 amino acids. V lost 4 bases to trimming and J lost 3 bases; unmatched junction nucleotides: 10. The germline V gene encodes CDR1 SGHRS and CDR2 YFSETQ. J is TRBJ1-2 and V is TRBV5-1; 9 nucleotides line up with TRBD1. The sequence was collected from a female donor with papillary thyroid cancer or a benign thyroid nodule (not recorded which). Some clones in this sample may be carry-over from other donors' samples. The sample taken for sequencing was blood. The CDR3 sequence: CASSLGQGWDHYGYTF. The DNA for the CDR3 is TGCGCCAGCAGCCTAGGACAGGGGTGGGACCACTATGGCTACACCTTC.